This record looks at one T cell receptor beta chain sequence and its context. The antigen is unknown. The sample is drawn from a study of cytomegalovirus exposure and HLA in healthy donors. Study-level background: The roughly 100 million unique TCR beta sequences, from about 179 million T cells, were found by an earlier analysis. Study outcomes and limitations: A few chains linked to CMV were shown in vitro to be specific for CMV antigens. No immune exposure information besides CMV serostatus was available.

Every donor was a healthy person donating bone marrow. Germline CDR1 SGHVS, CDR2 FNYEAQ. V lost 3 bases to trimming and J lost 6 bases; unmatched junction nucleotides: 13. This CDR3 has 17 residues. The primer mix had 60 Vbeta and 13 Jbeta primers. The data were produced by immunoSEQ multiplex PCR, yet TCRdb's version contains in-frame clones alone and is incomplete. This table lists roughly 140,000 clones. The rearrangement joins TRBV7-6 to TRBJ1-2, with TRBD1 matching 10 bases. Material: PBMCs. This sequence originates from a male donor in good health and CMV-seronegative. CDR3 amino acids: CASSFRDRGPPTDGYTF. Written as DNA, the CDR3 is TGTGCCAGCAGCTTTAGGGACAGGGGCCCTCCAACCGATGGCTACACCTTC.